One sample yielded the 17 T cell receptor beta chains listed below, sequenced in a study of T cells in Graves' hyperthyroidism and ophthalmopathy. Amplification of TCR beta CDR3 regions was performed using RNA transcripts as template. The TCR CDR3 first-round RT-PCR relied on the HTBI primer set. TCRdb re-called the multiplex PCR reads with MiXCR, one entry per CDR3 protein. Of around 660,000 distinct CDR3 sequences detected, over 40% appear once; the ten largest clones hold less than 8.5%. Sequencing was carried out using peripheral blood or thyroid tissue (not recorded which). The origin of the receptors is an adult man with Graves' disease, either hyperthyroidism or ophthalmopathy (not recorded which).

This clonotype came up many times. The chain is built from TRBV7-9 and TRBJ1-4; D remains unclear. Germline V gene sequence: CDR1 SEHNR, CDR2 FQNEAQ (reference sequence). V was trimmed by 7 bases and J by 3 bases, leaving 15 bases between them. This CDR3 is built from 15 residues. CDR3 protein: CASMAGGWANEKLFF. In DNA, the CDR3 is TGTGCCAGCATGGCGGGAGGTTGGGCTAATGAAAAACTGTTTTTT.

In this sample, this clonotype turned up a few times. The rearrangement joins TRBV20-1 to TRBJ2-7; D could derive from TRBD1 or TRBD2 (6 bases each). V gave up 5 bases and J gave up 6 bases, with 14 bases separating them. Germline CDR1 and CDR2: DFQATT and SNEGSKA (reference sequence). This CDR3 spans 12 amino acids. CDR3 loop: CSAQEGVREQYF. CDR3 DNA sequence: TGCAGTGCTCAGGAGGGGGTGCGCGAGCAGTACTTC.

This clonotype was counted at least ten times. CDR3 amino acids: CAISVQGGGETQYF. The CDR3, as DNA: TGTGCCATCAGTGTACAGGGAGGTGGAGAGACCCAGTACTTC. V usage is TRBV10-3 and J usage is TRBJ2-5; D is perhaps TRBD1 or TRBD2 (6 bases each). CDR3 size: 14 residues. Germline CDR1 and CDR2: ENHRY and SYGVKD. Trimming removed 4 bases from V and 4 bases from J, with 13 bases in between.

This clonotype turned up a few times. A read error is possible here, since a much larger clone lies one base away. V gene TRBV7-9 combines with J gene TRBJ1-3, with 8 nucleotides matching TRBD1. The CDR3 contains 15 residues. In germline, CDR1 is SEHNR, CDR2 FQNEAQ (reference sequence). V lost 3 bases and J lost 5; bases outside the gene matches: 6. DNA of the CDR3: TGTGCCAGCAGCTTTCAGGACAGGGCTAGAAACACCATATATTTT. It translates to CASSFQDRARNTIYF.

The V gene is TRBV19, the J gene TRBJ1-2; TRBD1 is a possible D gene (6 bases). The CDR3 runs to 14 residues. V was pared by 1 base and J by 2 bases, with 8 bases between. Germline V lookup: CDR1 LNHDA, CDR2 SQIVND (reference sequence). CDR3: CASSIGQENYGYTF. CDR3 nucleotides: TGTGCCAGTAGTATAGGACAGGAGAACTATGGCTACACCTTC.

Ten or more counts support this clonotype. The chain employs TRBV7-6 and TRBJ2-7, with a tentative D call TRBD2 (5 bases). This CDR3 is 13 amino acids long. The germline V gene has CDR1 SGHVS and CDR2 FNYEAQ. Trimming pared 5 bases from V and 6 bases from J, leaving 14 bases between. The CDR3 DNA reads as TGTGCCAGCAGCCTTAGCACGAGGGCCGAGCAGTACTTC. It codes for CASSLSTRAEQYF.

This chain connects TRBV24-1 to TRBJ2-5, with D maybe TRBD1 (6 bases). There are 16 residues in the CDR3. Germline CDR1 and CDR2: KGHDR and SFDVKD. Trimming took off 0 bases at V and 5 bases at J, with 15 bases between the two ends. In nucleotides, the CDR3 is TGTGCCACCAGTGATTTGGAGGTGGGGGCGGCGGAGACCCAGTACTTC. Translating gives CATSDLEVGAAETQYF.

J is TRBJ1-4 and V is TRBV29-1, with a weak D call TRBD1 (5 bases). CDR3 size: 18 residues. Germline values: CDR1 SQVTM, CDR2 ANQGSEA. Trimming took 7 bases from V and 0 from J, leaving 24 bases between them. The CDR3 is CSATTPPGTPATNEKLFF. In DNA, the CDR3 is TGCAGCGCTACAACTCCCCCCGGGACGCCGGCAACTAATGAAAAACTGTTTTTT.

This chain joins TRBV20-1 and TRBJ2-6; D is unresolved. Trimming cost V 1 base and J 0 bases, with 13 bases left between them. CDR3 length: 17 residues. Germline-derived CDR1 and CDR2 are DFQATT and SNEGSKA (reference sequence). CDR3 protein: CSARVGRGGSGANVLTF. The CDR3 bases are TGCAGTGCTAGAGTAGGCAGAGGTGGCTCTGGGGCCAACGTCCTGACTTTC.

This chain uses TRBV7-9 with TRBJ1-2; D call uncertain. The germline gives CDR1 SEHNR, CDR2 FQNEAQ (reference sequence). The CDR3 loop spans 13 amino acids. The V end lost 3 bases, the J end lost 6 bases, and 11 bases lay between the germline ends. The CDR3 spells CASSFGRAHGYTF. In DNA form, the CDR3 reads TGTGCCAGCAGCTTCGGGCGGGCTCATGGCTACACCTTC.

This chain connects TRBV2 to TRBJ2-5; 12 bases are a match to TRBD1. Germline loops: CDR1 SNHLY, CDR2 FYNNEI. This CDR3 comprises 13 residues. J was trimmed by 4 bases and V by 8 bases; bases with no gene match: 2. As DNA, the CDR3 is TGTGCCAGCCCGGGACAGGGGGCAGAGACCCAGTACTTC. Its translation is CASPGQGAETQYF.

On this clonotype: One end of the junction varies from germline; a read error may be responsible. This chain links TRBV19 with TRBJ1-2; possible D gene TRBD1, 6 bases. The CDR3 is made up of 13 amino acids. The V gene's germline CDR1 is LNHDA and CDR2 SQIVND (reference sequence). The CDR3 sequence is CASSKTGLYDYTF. The DNA of the CDR3 is TGTGCCAGTAGTAAGACAGGCCTATATGACTACACCTTC.

The chain has TRBV7-3 and TRBJ2-5, with 7 positions matching TRBD2. Trimming at V came to 5 bases and at J to 4 bases, leaving 7 bases not matched to a gene. This CDR3 has 14 amino acids. The germline gives CDR1 SGHTA, CDR2 FQGTGA. The CDR3 DNA reads TGTGCCAGCAGCCCACCCTTAGCGGGAGAGACCCAGTACTTC. It codes for CASSPPLAGETQYF. Filled out from reference TRBV7-3 and TRBJ2-5, the complete variable domain reads GAGVSQTPSNKVTEKGKYVELRCDPISGHTALYWYRQSLGQGPEFLIYFQGTGAADDSGLPNDRFFAVRPEGSVSTLKIQRTERGDSAVYLCASSPPLAGETQYFGPGTRLLVL.

In this sample, this clonotype turned up once. The rearrangement links TRBV29-1 to TRBJ1-2; D uncertain. Trimming took 8 bases from V and 4 from J, leaving 14 bases between them. Germline V gene data show CDR1 as SQVTM and CDR2 as ANQGSEA. This CDR3 has 12 amino acids. CDR3 loop: CSHPARAYGYTF. CDR3 in DNA: TGCAGCCATCCCGCGAGGGCCTATGGCTACACCTTC.

This rearrangement joins TRBV5-1 to TRBJ2-5; 8 bases map to TRBD1. The CDR3 extends over 15 amino acids. Trimming took 1 base from V and 9 from J; bases not matched to a gene: 11. Germline lookup yields CDR1 SGHRS and CDR2 YFSETQ. CDR3 in amino acids: CASSLSGTGGQPQYF. The CDR3 nucleotides read TGCGCCAGCAGCTTGTCCGGGACAGGAGGCCAGCCCCAGTACTTC.

This clonotype was detected once. The junction shows a germline mismatch at one end, possibly a read error. The chain recombines TRBV7-4 with TRBJ2-7; D perhaps matches TRBD2 (5 bases). Germline CDR1 is SGHVT and CDR2 is SQSDAQ. The CDR3 has 13 residues. CDR3 nucleotide sequence: TGTGCCAGCAGCTTAGCGGGAGCATACGACCAGTACTTC. This translates into CASSLAGAYDQYF.

This clonotype has at least ten counts. The CDR3 nucleotides are TGCGCCAGCAGACCACAGGGACTTGGCTACACCTTC. Protein product: CASRPQGLGYTF. The chain couples TRBV5-1 to TRBJ1-2, with D maybe TRBD1 (6 bases). V was pared by 5 bases and J by 7 bases, with 12 bases between. This CDR3 region has 12 residues. Germline V gene sequence: CDR1 SGHRS, CDR2 YFSETQ.